This is a list of T cell receptor beta chains from one sample in a study of blood T cell repertoires in COVID-19. Sequenced by immunoSEQ multiplex PCR; TCRdb stores in-frame clones only, minus some. The sample has about 160,000 clones; around 80% are singletons. Sequencing was done on a sample of peripheral blood. Receptors originate from a woman of 80 years or more with acute or convalescent COVID-19. The CDR3 runs from the conserved cysteine through the conserved F or W. D genes are given only for firm matches. Clone size is not always given. Where it is, it says once, few, many or a class for expanded clones.

j_gene: TRBJ1-2
v_gene: TRBV5-6
d_gene: TRBD1
abundance: .
CDR3aa: CASRQMKGAGGYTF
CDR3nt: TGTGCCAGCAGGCAAATGAAGGGGGCCGGGGGCTACACCTTC

j_gene: TRBJ2-1
v_gene: TRBV4-2
d_gene: .
abundance: .
CDR3aa: CASSPGRAATSYNEQFF
CDR3nt: TGTGCCAGCAGCCCCGGCAGAGCGGCGACCTCCTACAATGAGCAGTTCTTC

j_gene: TRBJ1-2
v_gene: TRBV5-4
d_gene: .
abundance: .
CDR3aa: CASSWGQELGGYTF
CDR3nt: TGTGCCAGCAGCTGGGGGCAGGAATTGGGTGGCTACACCTTC

j_gene: TRBJ2-3
v_gene: TRBV5-4
d_gene: .
abundance: .
CDR3aa: CASSFGATDTQYF
CDR3nt: TGTGCCAGCAGCTTTGGGGCGACAGATACGCAGTATTTT

j_gene: TRBJ2-5
v_gene: TRBV19
d_gene: .
abundance: .
CDR3aa: CASSIAGGRETQYF
CDR3nt: TGTGCCAGTAGTATAGCAGGAGGGAGGGAGACCCAGTACTTC

j_gene: TRBJ2-3
v_gene: TRBV7-9
d_gene: TRBD2
abundance: .
CDR3aa: CASSSWTSGRALGTDTQYF
CDR3nt: TGTGCCAGCAGTTCCTGGACTAGCGGGAGGGCCTTGGGCACAGATACGCAGTATTTT

j_gene: TRBJ1-1
v_gene: TRBV18
d_gene: .
abundance: .
CDR3aa: CASSPFRGGTEAFF
CDR3nt: TGTGCCAGCTCACCCTTTCGGGGGGGCACTGAAGCTTTCTTT

j_gene: TRBJ1-6
v_gene: TRBV19
d_gene: TRBD1
abundance: .
CDR3aa: CASSIVRTGAFSPLHF
CDR3nt: TGTGCCAGTAGTATAGTTCGAACAGGGGCCTTTTCACCCCTCCACTTT

j_gene: TRBJ2-2
v_gene: TRBV14
d_gene: .
abundance: .
CDR3aa: CASSQVRGSGELFF
CDR3nt: TGTGCCAGCAGCCAAGTTCGGGGAAGCGGGGAGCTGTTTTTT

j_gene: TRBJ1-2
v_gene: TRBV25-1
d_gene: TRBD1
abundance: .
CDR3aa: CASSAVETGGVYGYTF
CDR3nt: TGTGCCAGCAGTGCTGTCGAGACAGGGGGTGTCTATGGCTACACCTTC

j_gene: TRBJ1-4
v_gene: TRBV27
d_gene: TRBD1
abundance: .
CDR3aa: CASRRQGTNEKLFF
CDR3nt: TGTGCCAGCAGAAGACAGGGGACTAATGAAAAACTGTTTTTT

j_gene: TRBJ1-6
v_gene: TRBV5-1
d_gene: .
abundance: .
CDR3aa: CASSQREYNSPLHF
CDR3nt: TGCGCCAGCAGTCAAAGGGAGTATAATTCACCCCTCCACTTT

j_gene: TRBJ1-2
v_gene: TRBV5-1
d_gene: TRBD1
abundance: .
CDR3aa: CASSWAGRQGATGYTF
CDR3nt: TGCGCCAGCAGCTGGGCAGGGCGACAGGGGGCGACTGGCTACACCTTC

j_gene: TRBJ2-5
v_gene: TRBV10-3
d_gene: .
abundance: .
CDR3aa: CAISESGPGQIMETQYF
CDR3nt: TGTGCCATCAGTGAGTCGGGGCCGGGACAAATTATGGAGACCCAGTACTTC

j_gene: TRBJ2-1
v_gene: TRBV27
d_gene: .
abundance: once
CDR3aa: CASSFLADSYNEQFF
CDR3nt: TGTGCCAGCAGTTTTCTAGCCGACTCCTACAATGAGCAGTTCTTC

j_gene: TRBJ2-7
v_gene: TRBV2
d_gene: TRBD2
abundance: few
CDR3aa: CASSEALGGSRDEQYF
CDR3nt: TGTGCCAGCAGTGAAGCGCTTGGCGGGAGTAGGGACGAGCAGTACTTC

j_gene: TRBJ1-2
v_gene: TRBV6-5
d_gene: .
abundance: once
CDR3aa: CASSPAGGSYGYTF
CDR3nt: TGTGCCAGCAGCCCCGCTGGAGGATCCTATGGCTACACCTTC

j_gene: TRBJ2-7
v_gene: TRBV29-1
d_gene: .
abundance: .
CDR3aa: CSVAGEPEQYF
CDR3nt: TGCAGCGTTGCCGGGGAGCCCGAGCAGTACTTC

j_gene: TRBJ2-7
v_gene: TRBV2
d_gene: .
abundance: .
CDR3aa: CASVWQGGSYEQYF
CDR3nt: TGTGCCAGCGTCTGGCAGGGCGGTTCCTACGAGCAGTACTTC

j_gene: TRBJ2-7
v_gene: TRBV3-1/TRBV3-2
d_gene: .
abundance: .
CDR3aa: CASSQLGPYEQYF
CDR3nt: TGTGCCAGCAGCCAATTGGGCCCGTACGAGCAGTACTTC

j_gene: TRBJ2-1
v_gene: TRBV11-3
d_gene: TRBD1
abundance: .
CDR3aa: CASSVGQGKVYEQFF
CDR3nt: TGTGCCAGCAGCGTCGGACAGGGGAAAGTTTATGAGCAGTTCTTC

j_gene: TRBJ1-1
v_gene: TRBV6-5
d_gene: TRBD1
abundance: .
CDR3aa: CASTEDRWNTEAFF
CDR3nt: TGTGCCAGCACAGAGGACAGGTGGAACACTGAAGCTTTCTTT

j_gene: TRBJ1-1
v_gene: TRBV30
d_gene: .
abundance: .
CDR3aa: CAWARGGGTEAFF
CDR3nt: TGTGCCTGGGCCCGGGGAGGAGGGACTGAAGCTTTCTTT

j_gene: TRBJ1-2
v_gene: TRBV4-1
d_gene: .
abundance: few
CDR3aa: CASSQDHGGFAFNYGYTF
CDR3nt: TGCGCCAGCAGCCAAGACCACGGAGGGTTTGCCTTTAACTATGGCTACACCTTC

j_gene: TRBJ1-1
v_gene: TRBV25-1
d_gene: .
abundance: many
CDR3aa: CASTNLEAFF
CDR3nt: TGTGCCAGCACTAATCTTGAAGCTTTCTTT

j_gene: TRBJ2-7
v_gene: TRBV25-1
d_gene: .
abundance: .
CDR3aa: CASSELGGVYEQYF
CDR3nt: TGTGCCAGCAGTGAATTAGGCGGGGTCTACGAGCAGTACTTC

j_gene: TRBJ1-1
v_gene: TRBV7-9
d_gene: .
abundance: few
CDR3aa: CASSQSVAGTEAFF
CDR3nt: TGTGCCAGCAGCCAAAGTGTGGCGGGCACTGAAGCTTTCTTT

j_gene: TRBJ1-1
v_gene: TRBV5-1
d_gene: .
abundance: .
CDR3aa: CASSLDNPGDTEAFF
CDR3nt: TGCGCCAGCAGCTTGGACAACCCGGGGGACACTGAAGCTTTCTTT

j_gene: TRBJ2-3
v_gene: TRBV5-1
d_gene: TRBD2
abundance: .
CDR3aa: CASSPSGRGTDTQYF
CDR3nt: TGCGCCAGCAGCCCTAGCGGGAGGGGTACAGATACGCAGTATTTT

j_gene: TRBJ2-1
v_gene: TRBV7-2
d_gene: .
abundance: .
CDR3aa: CASSLVESSYNEQFF
CDR3nt: TGTGCCAGCAGCTTAGTTGAGAGCTCCTACAATGAGCAGTTCTTC

j_gene: TRBJ2-7
v_gene: TRBV7-9
d_gene: .
abundance: .
CDR3aa: CASSLAMGEGDYEQYF
CDR3nt: TGTGCCAGCAGCTTAGCTATGGGAGAGGGGGACTACGAGCAGTACTTC

j_gene: TRBJ2-2
v_gene: TRBV12-3/TRBV12-4
d_gene: .
abundance: .
CDR3aa: CASVSAGELFF
CDR3nt: TGTGCCAGCGTTTCGGCCGGGGAGCTGTTTTTT

j_gene: TRBJ1-2
v_gene: TRBV5-1
d_gene: TRBD1
abundance: .
CDR3aa: CASSLVGQGASSYGYTF
CDR3nt: TGCGCCAGCAGCTTGGTAGGACAGGGGGCCTCGTCGTATGGCTACACCTTC

j_gene: TRBJ1-4
v_gene: TRBV4-1
d_gene: .
abundance: .
CDR3aa: CASSQAEIAGRAGEKLFF
CDR3nt: TGCGCCAGCAGCCAAGCGGAGATCGCCGGAAGGGCGGGCGAAAAACTGTTTTTT

j_gene: TRBJ2-1
v_gene: TRBV27
d_gene: TRBD2
abundance: .
CDR3aa: CASKSLAGWNEQFF
CDR3nt: TGTGCCAGCAAGTCGCTAGCGGGTTGGAATGAGCAGTTCTTC

j_gene: TRBJ2-5
v_gene: TRBV10-3
d_gene: TRBD2
abundance: few
CDR3aa: CAISESPTSGQETQYF
CDR3nt: TGTGCCATCAGTGAGTCTCCGACTAGCGGCCAAGAGACCCAGTACTTC

j_gene: TRBJ2-3
v_gene: TRBV11-2
d_gene: .
abundance: .
CDR3aa: CASSLAYTDTQYF
CDR3nt: TGTGCCAGCAGCTTAGCGTACACAGATACGCAGTATTTT

j_gene: TRBJ2-2
v_gene: TRBV5-1
d_gene: .
abundance: .
CDR3aa: CATQRGGSNTGELFF
CDR3nt: TGCGCCACCCAGAGGGGGGGCTCGAACACCGGGGAGCTGTTTTTT

j_gene: TRBJ2-7
v_gene: TRBV30
d_gene: TRBD1
abundance: .
CDR3aa: CAWSPQGQTNYEQYF
CDR3nt: TGTGCCTGGAGCCCGCAGGGACAGACGAACTACGAGCAGTACTTC

j_gene: TRBJ1-2
v_gene: TRBV11-2
d_gene: .
abundance: once
CDR3aa: CASSLVGAIYGYTF
CDR3nt: TGTGCCAGCAGCTTAGTTGGAGCCATCTATGGCTACACCTTC

j_gene: TRBJ2-2
v_gene: TRBV6-6
d_gene: TRBD2
abundance: .
CDR3aa: CASSYKREGRGGELFF
CDR3nt: TGTGCCAGCAGTTACAAGCGGGAGGGCCGTGGCGGGGAGCTGTTTTTT

j_gene: TRBJ1-1
v_gene: TRBV6-1
d_gene: .
abundance: .
CDR3aa: CASSEGTGRTAFF
CDR3nt: TGTGCCAGCAGTGAAGGTACAGGGCGTACGGCTTTCTTT

j_gene: TRBJ1-1
v_gene: TRBV3-1/TRBV3-2
d_gene: .
abundance: .
CDR3aa: CASSPSQGNTEAFF
CDR3nt: TGTGCCAGCAGCCCATCACAGGGAAACACTGAAGCTTTCTTT

j_gene: TRBJ2-6
v_gene: TRBV30
d_gene: .
abundance: .
CDR3aa: CAWRGGELSSGANVLTF
CDR3nt: TGTGCCTGGAGGGGGGGAGAACTTAGCTCTGGGGCCAACGTCCTGACTTTC

j_gene: TRBJ1-1
v_gene: TRBV6-2/TRBV6-3
d_gene: .
abundance: .
CDR3aa: CASSYSRVGEGFF
CDR3nt: TGTGCCAGCAGTTACTCTCGGGTGGGAGAGGGTTTCTTT

j_gene: TRBJ2-7
v_gene: TRBV30
d_gene: .
abundance: .
CDR3aa: CAWRTTGASYEQYF
CDR3nt: TGTGCCTGGAGAACGACAGGTGCCAGCTACGAGCAGTACTTC

j_gene: TRBJ2-5
v_gene: TRBV6-2/TRBV6-3
d_gene: .
abundance: few
CDR3aa: CASSYGPGPETQYF
CDR3nt: TGTGCCAGCAGTTACGGTCCAGGGCCAGAGACCCAGTACTTC

j_gene: TRBJ2-7
v_gene: TRBV7-9
d_gene: .
abundance: .
CDR3aa: CASSLDSSYEQYF
CDR3nt: TGTGCCAGCAGCTTGGACTCGTCCTACGAGCAGTACTTC

j_gene: TRBJ2-5
v_gene: TRBV7-9
d_gene: .
abundance: .
CDR3aa: CASSPSAQETQYF
CDR3nt: TGTGCCAGTAGTCCTAGCGCGCAAGAGACCCAGTACTTC